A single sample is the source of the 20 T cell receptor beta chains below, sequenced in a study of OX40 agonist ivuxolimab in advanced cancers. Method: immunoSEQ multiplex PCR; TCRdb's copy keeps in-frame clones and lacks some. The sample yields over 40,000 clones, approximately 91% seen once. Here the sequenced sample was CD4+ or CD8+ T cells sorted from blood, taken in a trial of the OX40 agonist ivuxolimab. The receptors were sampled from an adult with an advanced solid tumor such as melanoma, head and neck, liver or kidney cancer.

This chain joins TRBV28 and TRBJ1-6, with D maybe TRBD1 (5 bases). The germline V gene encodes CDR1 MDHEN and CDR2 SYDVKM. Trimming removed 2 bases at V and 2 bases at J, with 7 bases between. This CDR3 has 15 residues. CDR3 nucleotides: TGTGCCAGCAGTTTAGAAGGGGCCTATAATTCACCCCTCCACTTT. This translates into CASSLEGAYNSPLHF. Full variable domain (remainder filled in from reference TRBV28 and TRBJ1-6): DVKVTQSSRYLVKRTGEKVFLECVQDMDHENMFWYRQDPGLGLRLIYFSYDVKMKEKGDIPEGYSVSREKKERFSLILESASTNQTSMYLCASSLEGAYNSPLHFGNGTRLTVT.

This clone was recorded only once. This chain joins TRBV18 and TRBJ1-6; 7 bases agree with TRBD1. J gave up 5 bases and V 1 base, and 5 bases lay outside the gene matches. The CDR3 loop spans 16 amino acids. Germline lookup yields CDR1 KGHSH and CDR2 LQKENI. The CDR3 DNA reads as TGTGCCAGCTCACCACTCCCTCAGGGGGATAATTCACCCCTCCACTTT. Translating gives CASSPLPQGDNSPLHF.

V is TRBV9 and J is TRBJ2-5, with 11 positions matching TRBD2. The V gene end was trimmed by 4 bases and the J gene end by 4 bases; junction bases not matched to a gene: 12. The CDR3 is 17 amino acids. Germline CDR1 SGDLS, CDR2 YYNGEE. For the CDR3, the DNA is TGTGCCAGCAGCTCCCGCCCACTAGCGGGGGAGGGAGAGACCCAGTACTTC. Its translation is CASSSRPLAGEGETQYF.

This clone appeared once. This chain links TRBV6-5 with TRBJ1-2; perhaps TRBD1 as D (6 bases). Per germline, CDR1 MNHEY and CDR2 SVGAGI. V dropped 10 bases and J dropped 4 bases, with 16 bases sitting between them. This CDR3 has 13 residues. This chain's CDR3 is CATGRQGSYGYTF. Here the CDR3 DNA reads TGTGCCACCGGCCGGCAGGGGTCCTATGGCTACACCTTC.

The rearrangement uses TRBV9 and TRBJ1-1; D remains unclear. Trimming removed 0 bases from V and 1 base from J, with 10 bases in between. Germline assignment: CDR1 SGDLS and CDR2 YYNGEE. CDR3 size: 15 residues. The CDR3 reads CASSVEPTGNTEAFF. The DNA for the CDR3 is TGTGCCAGCAGCGTAGAGCCCACGGGGAACACTGAAGCTTTCTTT. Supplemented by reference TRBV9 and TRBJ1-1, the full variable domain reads DSGVTQTPKHLITATGQRVTLRCSPRSGDLSVYWYQQSLDQGLQFLIQYYNGEERAKGNILERFSAQQFPDLHSELNLSSLELGDSALYFCASSVEPTGNTEAFFGQGTRLTVV.

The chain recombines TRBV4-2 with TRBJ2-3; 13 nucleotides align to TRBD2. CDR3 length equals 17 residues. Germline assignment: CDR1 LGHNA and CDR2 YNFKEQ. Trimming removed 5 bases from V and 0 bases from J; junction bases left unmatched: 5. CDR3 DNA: TGTGCCAGCAGCTCGGGACTAGCGGGGACTAGCACAGATACGCAGTATTTT. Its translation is CASSSGLAGTSTDTQYF.

The CDR3, as DNA: TGTGCCACCAGCACCGGGACTAGCGTCAGGAACAATGAGCAGTTCTTC. Translation gives CATSTGTSVRNNEQFF. This chain connects TRBV15 to TRBJ2-1; 10 bases agree with TRBD2. Trimming took 4 bases from V and 5 from J; bases not matched to a gene: 8. The CDR3 is made up of 16 amino acids. Germline lookup yields CDR1 LNHNV and CDR2 YYDKDF (reference sequence).

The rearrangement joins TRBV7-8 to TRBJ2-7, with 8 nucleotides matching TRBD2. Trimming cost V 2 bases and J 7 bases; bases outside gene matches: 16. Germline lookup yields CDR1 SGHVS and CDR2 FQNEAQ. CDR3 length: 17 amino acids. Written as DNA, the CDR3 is TGTGCCAGCAGCTTAATTAAAGGGAGGACTAGCCCTAGGGAGCAGTACTTC. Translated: CASSLIKGRTSPREQYF.

The CDR3 loop is CASSEADGNQPQHF. The CDR3 region has the DNA TGTGCCAGCAGTGAAGCGGATGGGAATCAGCCCCAGCATTTT. The V call is TRBV6-1, the J call TRBJ1-5; D gene ambiguous. V lost 0 bases to trimming and J lost 4 bases, with 7 bases between them. The germline gives CDR1 MNHNS, CDR2 SASEGT. This CDR3 contains 14 residues.

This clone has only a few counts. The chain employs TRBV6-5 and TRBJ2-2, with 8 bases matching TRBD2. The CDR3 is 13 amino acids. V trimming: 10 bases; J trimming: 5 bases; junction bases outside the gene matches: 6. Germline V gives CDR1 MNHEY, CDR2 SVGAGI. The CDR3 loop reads CAIGTSWTGELFF. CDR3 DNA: TGTGCCATCGGGACTAGTTGGACCGGGGAGCTGTTTTTT.

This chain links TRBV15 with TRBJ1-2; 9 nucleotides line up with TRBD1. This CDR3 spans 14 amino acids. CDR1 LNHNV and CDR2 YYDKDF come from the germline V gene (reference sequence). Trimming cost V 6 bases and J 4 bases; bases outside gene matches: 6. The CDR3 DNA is TGTGCCACCAGAGAAACAGGGGGCCCCTATGGCTACACCTTC. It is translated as CATRETGGPYGYTF.

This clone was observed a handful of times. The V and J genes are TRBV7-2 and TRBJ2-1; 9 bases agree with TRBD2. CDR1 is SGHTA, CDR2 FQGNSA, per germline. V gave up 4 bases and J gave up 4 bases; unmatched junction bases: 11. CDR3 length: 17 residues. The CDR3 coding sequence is TGTGCCAGCAGCTATCGTGCCGGGACTAGCAAATACAATGAGCAGTTCTTC. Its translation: CASSYRAGTSKYNEQFF.

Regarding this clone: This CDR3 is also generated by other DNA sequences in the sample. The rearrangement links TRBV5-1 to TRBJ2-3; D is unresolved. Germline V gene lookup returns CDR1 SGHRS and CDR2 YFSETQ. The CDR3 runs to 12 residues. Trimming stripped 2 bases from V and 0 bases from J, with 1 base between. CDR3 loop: CASSFSTDTQYF. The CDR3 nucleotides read TGCGCCAGCAGCTTCAGCACAGATACGCAGTATTTT. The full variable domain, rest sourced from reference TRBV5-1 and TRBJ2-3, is KAGVTQTPRYLIKTRGQQVTLSCSPISGHRSVSWYQQTPGQGLQFLFEYFSETQRNKGNFPGRFSGRQFSNSRSEMNVSTLELGDSALYLCASSFSTDTQYFGPGTRLTVL.

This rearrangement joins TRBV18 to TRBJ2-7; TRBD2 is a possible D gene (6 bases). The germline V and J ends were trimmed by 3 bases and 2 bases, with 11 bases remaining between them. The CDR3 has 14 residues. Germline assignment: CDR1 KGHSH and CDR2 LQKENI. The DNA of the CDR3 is TGTGCCAGCTCACCTTACGGGAGTCCCTACGAGCAGTACTTC. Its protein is CASSPYGSPYEQYF.

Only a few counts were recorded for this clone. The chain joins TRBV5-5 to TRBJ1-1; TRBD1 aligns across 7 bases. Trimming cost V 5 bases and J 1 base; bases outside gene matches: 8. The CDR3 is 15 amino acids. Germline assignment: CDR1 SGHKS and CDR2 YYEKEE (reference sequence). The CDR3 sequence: CASRGAGTANTEAFF. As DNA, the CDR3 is TGTGCCAGCAGGGGCGCCGGGACAGCGAACACTGAAGCTTTCTTT.

The CDR3 DNA is TGTGCCAGCAGTTTGGGCACGCAAGAGACCCAGTACTTC. It is translated as CASSLGTQETQYF. The gene calls are TRBV28 and TRBJ2-5; D is undetermined. The CDR3 is made up of 13 amino acids. The ends were cut back, 3 bases at V and 2 bases at J, with 7 bases in the middle. Germline CDR1 is MDHEN and CDR2 is SYDVKM.

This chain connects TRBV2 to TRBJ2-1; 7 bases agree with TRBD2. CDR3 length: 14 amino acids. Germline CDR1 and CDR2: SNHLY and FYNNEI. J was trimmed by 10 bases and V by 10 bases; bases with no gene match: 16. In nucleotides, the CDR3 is TGTGCCATCCCGTTGCGTGGTTGGCGGGGGGAGCAGTTCTTC. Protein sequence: CAIPLRGWRGEQFF.

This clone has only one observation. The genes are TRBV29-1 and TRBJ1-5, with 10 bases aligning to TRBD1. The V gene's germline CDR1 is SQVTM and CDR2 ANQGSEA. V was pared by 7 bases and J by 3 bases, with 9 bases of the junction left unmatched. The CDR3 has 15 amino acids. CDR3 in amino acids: CSASPGQGPNQPQHF. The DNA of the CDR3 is TGCAGCGCCTCTCCGGGACAGGGGCCCAATCAGCCCCAGCATTTT.

CDR3 in amino acids: CASSSSSMGNYEQYF. CDR3 coding DNA: TGTGCCAGCAGCTCGTCCTCAATGGGGAACTACGAGCAGTACTTC. V and J are TRBV7-6 and TRBJ2-7; D call uncertain. This CDR3 region has 15 residues. Germline V gene sequence: CDR1 SGHVS, CDR2 FNYEAQ. Trimming stripped 4 bases from V and 3 bases from J, with 16 bases between.

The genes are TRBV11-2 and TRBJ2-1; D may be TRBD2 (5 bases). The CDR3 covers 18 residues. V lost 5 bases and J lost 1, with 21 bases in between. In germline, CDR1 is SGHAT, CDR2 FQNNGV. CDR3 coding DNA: TGTGCCAGCAGCATCCGATCCTGGGTTGGGAGTTCCTACAATGAGCAGTTCTTC. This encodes CASSIRSWVGSSYNEQFF.